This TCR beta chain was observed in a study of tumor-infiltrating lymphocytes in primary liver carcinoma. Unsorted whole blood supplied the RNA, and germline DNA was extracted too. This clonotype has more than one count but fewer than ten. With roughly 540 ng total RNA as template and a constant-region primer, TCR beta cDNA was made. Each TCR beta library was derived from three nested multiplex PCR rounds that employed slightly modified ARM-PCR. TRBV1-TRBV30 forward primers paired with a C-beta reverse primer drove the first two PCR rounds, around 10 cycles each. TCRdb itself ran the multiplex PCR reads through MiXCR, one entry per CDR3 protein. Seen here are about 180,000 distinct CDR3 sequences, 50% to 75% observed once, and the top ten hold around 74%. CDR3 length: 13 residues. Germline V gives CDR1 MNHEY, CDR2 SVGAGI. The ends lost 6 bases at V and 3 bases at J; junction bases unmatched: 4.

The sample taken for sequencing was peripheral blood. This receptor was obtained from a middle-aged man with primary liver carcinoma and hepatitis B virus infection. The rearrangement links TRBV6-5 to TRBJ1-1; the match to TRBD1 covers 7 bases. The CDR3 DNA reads TGTGCCAGCAGAATCCAGGGGGACACTGAAGCTTTCTTT. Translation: CASRIQGDTEAFF.